These 7 T cell receptor beta chains were all obtained from the same sample, sequenced in a study of blood T cell repertoires in COVID-19. The assay was immunoSEQ multiplex PCR, and TCRdb's table has in-frame clones only and misses some. Counted here are under 200,000 clones, around 85% occurring once; the ten biggest clones make up around 8.3%. Sequencing input: peripheral blood. These receptors all stem from a man aged 60-69 years with acute or convalescent COVID-19.

The chain links TRBV28 to TRBJ1-1, with D possibly TRBD1 on 5 matching bases. This CDR3 is 15 amino acids long. Trimming pared 4 bases from V and 3 bases from J, leaving 15 bases between. Germline V gives CDR1 MDHEN, CDR2 SYDVKM. CDR3 sequence (DNA): TGTGCCAGCAGTTCCCACCGGACATTGGACACTGAAGCTTTCTTT. Translated: CASSSHRTLDTEAFF.

The chain carries TRBV24-1 and TRBJ2-4, with D tentatively TRBD1 (6 bases). Between the trimmed V and J ends, which lost 4 bases and 4 bases, there was a span of 10 bases. Germline loops: CDR1 KGHDR, CDR2 SFDVKD. The CDR3 runs to 14 residues. Written as DNA, the CDR3 is TGTGCCACCAGTGAATCTGGACAGAAAAACATTCAGTACTTC. Translated: CATSESGQKNIQYF.

V and J are TRBV19 and TRBJ1-2, with 7 bases that match TRBD1. The CDR3 has 15 amino acids. Unmatched junction bases numbered 8, after V lost 5 bases and J lost 2 bases. Germline CDR1 is LNHDA and CDR2 is SQIVND (reference sequence). CDR3 residues: CASSDPVQGNYGYTF. The DNA for the CDR3 is TGTGCCAGTAGTGACCCGGTACAGGGGAACTATGGCTACACCTTC.

This clone was recorded many times. The chain recombines TRBV11-2 with TRBJ2-1, with 8 bases aligning to TRBD2. With 11 bases clipped from V and 2 bases from J, the junction kept 8 bases outside the gene matches. There are 14 residues in the CDR3. Germline values: CDR1 SGHAT, CDR2 FQNNGV. The CDR3: CACTSGSTYNEQFF. The CDR3 coding sequence is TGTGCCTGTACAAGCGGGAGTACCTACAATGAGCAGTTCTTC.

The CDR3 region is CATAGTGETEAFF. CDR3 nucleotide sequence: TGTGCCACCGCCGGGACAGGGGAAACTGAAGCTTTCTTT. The J gene is TRBJ1-1, the V gene TRBV10-3; 10 bases line up with TRBD1. The CDR3 covers 13 residues. Germline V gene sequence: CDR1 ENHRY, CDR2 SYGVKD. Trimming took 10 bases from V and 5 from J; bases not matched to a gene: 7.

The chain recombines TRBV7-9 with TRBJ1-2, with D maybe TRBD1 (6 bases). Per the germline V gene, CDR1 is SEHNR and CDR2 is FQNEAQ (reference sequence). The CDR3 runs 14 residues. V lost 11 bases, J lost 3 bases, and 19 bases lay in between. CDR3 sequence reads: CAGGQSFPYYGYTF. The DNA of the CDR3 is TGTGCCGGAGGACAGAGCTTTCCCTACTATGGCTACACCTTC.

This clone was seen a single time. The chain uses TRBV7-9 and TRBJ1-4; no firm D call. Germline CDR1 is SEHNR and CDR2 is FQNEAQ (reference sequence). This CDR3 is built from 13 residues. V lost 5 bases, J lost 5 bases, and 9 bases lay in between. The chain's CDR3 is CASSPRENEKLFF. The CDR3 DNA is TGTGCCAGCAGCCCCCGGGAGAATGAAAAACTGTTTTTT.